Below, 11 T cell receptor beta chains from the same sample are listed, as sequenced in a study of CD8+ T cells in alopecia areata. As the sequencing template, cDNA was produced by extracting RNA and reverse transcribing it. Sequenced by immunoSEQ multiplex PCR; TCRdb stores in-frame clones only, minus some. The sample shows some 170,000 clones, less than 75% of them seen only once. Sequencing was performed on CD8+ T cells sorted from blood, taken at week 0. The receptors here all came from a human donor with alopecia areata.

This clone has just one count. CDR3 loop: CASSYDRGRREETQYF. CDR3 DNA: TGTGCCAGCAGTTATGACAGGGGGCGCCGCGAAGAGACCCAGTACTTC. The rearrangement joins TRBV6-6 to TRBJ2-5; 10 positions agree with TRBD1. From germline, CDR1 is MNHNY and CDR2 SVGAGI (reference sequence). V trimming: 3 bases; J trimming: 3 bases; junction bases outside the gene matches: 7. The CDR3 runs 16 residues.

V usage is TRBV7-7 and J usage is TRBJ2-1; D ambiguous. The CDR3 totals 13 residues. Trimming removed 0 bases from V and 3 bases from J, with 3 bases in between. Germline loops: CDR1 SSHAT, CDR2 FNYEAQ (reference sequence). CDR3 sequence (DNA): TGTGCCAGCAGCTTAGCTTACTACAATGAGCAGTTCTTC. Its translation: CASSLAYYNEQFF.

The chain uses TRBV30 and TRBJ1-3, with unresolved D. Deletions cut 2 bases from V and 1 base from J, with 9 bases between. The CDR3 runs 14 residues. In germline, CDR1 is GTSNPN, CDR2 SVGIG (reference sequence). The CDR3 loop reads CAWSSAQSGNTIYF. CDR3 DNA sequence: TGTGCCTGGAGTAGTGCACAGTCTGGAAACACCATATATTTT.

This rearrangement joins TRBV7-8 to TRBJ1-6; D unclear. The CDR3 is 14 amino acids. CDR1 and CDR2 (germline): SGHVS, FQNEAQ. Trimming pared 4 bases from V and 7 bases from J, leaving 11 bases between. DNA for the CDR3: TGTGCCAGCAGCTCGGAGGGAGGGAATTCACCCCTCCACTTT. Protein: CASSSEGGNSPLHF.

This clone was seen only a few times. J is TRBJ1-5 and V is TRBV6-1; D is possibly TRBD1 (5 bases). The germline gives CDR1 MNHNS, CDR2 SASEGT. V was trimmed by 5 bases and J by 3 bases, leaving 11 bases between them. The CDR3 spans 14 residues. CDR3 region: CASSSRDPNQPQHF. DNA of the CDR3: TGTGCCAGCAGTAGCCGGGACCCCAATCAGCCCCAGCATTTT.

This clone showed up just a few times. The chain recombines TRBV29-1 with TRBJ1-5; 9 bases are shared with TRBD1. The CDR3 has 14 residues. V was clipped by 7 bases and J by 5 bases; unmatched bases: 9. The germline CDR1 and CDR2 sequences are SQVTM and ANQGSEA. As DNA, the CDR3 is TGCAGCGCCGCCGGACAGGGGTCCGATCAGCCCCAGCATTTT. It is translated as CSAAGQGSDQPQHF.

V and J are TRBV19 and TRBJ1-1, with 7 nucleotides matching TRBD1. Germline trimming cut 1 base from V and 8 bases from J; bases unmatched to any gene: 7. The V gene's germline CDR1 is LNHDA and CDR2 SQIVND (reference sequence). The CDR3 covers 14 residues. As DNA, the CDR3 is TGTGCCAGTAGTATAGTGGGACAGTCAGTAGAAGCTTTCTTT. It is translated as CASSIVGQSVEAFF.

This chain uses TRBV7-9 with TRBJ2-5; possibly TRBD1 or TRBD2 for D (5 bases each). Trimming removed 5 bases from V and 5 bases from J, with 12 bases in between. The CDR3 contains 13 residues. The V gene's germline CDR1 is SEHNR and CDR2 FQNEAQ (reference sequence). The CDR3 DNA is TGTGCCAGCAGCGGGGGTGGGATTGAGACCCAGTACTTC. It specifies CASSGGGIETQYF. Supplemented by reference TRBV7-9 and TRBJ2-5, the full variable domain reads DTGVSQNPRHKITKRGQNVTFRCDPISEHNRLYWYRQTLGQGPEFLTYFQNEAQLEKSRLLSDRFSAERPKGSFSTLEIQRTEQGDSAMYLCASSGGGIETQYFGPGTRLLVL.

There are a few counts of this clone. This chain connects TRBV29-1 to TRBJ1-1; TRBD1 is a possible D gene (6 bases). The CDR3 runs to 14 residues. The ends were cut back, 5 bases at V and 4 bases at J, with 17 bases in the middle. Germline V CDR1 and CDR2: SQVTM, ANQGSEA. DNA of the CDR3: TGCAGCGTTCTAGATAGGGACAAGCCCACTGAAGCTTTCTTT. Protein product: CSVLDRDKPTEAFF.

In its sample, this clone was seen a few times. V usage is TRBV2 and J usage is TRBJ1-6; no definite D call. Trimming removed 7 bases from V and 8 bases from J, with 15 bases in between. Germline V lookup: CDR1 SNHLY, CDR2 FYNNEI. CDR3 length: 14 amino acids. This chain's CDR3 is CASNENGLDSPLHF. CDR3 DNA: TGTGCCAGCAACGAGAATGGGTTAGATTCACCCCTCCACTTT. Full variable domain (remainder filled in from reference TRBV2 and TRBJ1-6): EPEVTQTPSHQVTQMGQEVILRCVPISNHLYFYWYRQILGQKVEFLVSFYNNEISEKSEIFDDQFSVERPDGSNFTLKIRSTKLEDSAMYFCASNENGLDSPLHFGNGTRLTVT.

V usage is TRBV5-1 and J usage is TRBJ1-1; D uncertain. The ends were cut back, 2 bases at V and 1 base at J, with 9 bases in the middle. The CDR3 runs to 14 residues. CDR1 SGHRS and CDR2 YFSETQ come from the germline V gene. Here the CDR3 DNA reads TGCGCCAGCAGCTTCAAGGTAACGAACACTGAAGCTTTCTTT. It encodes CASSFKVTNTEAFF.